The 17 T cell receptor beta chains presented below share a single source sample, sequenced in a study of T cells in Graves' hyperthyroidism and ophthalmopathy. Amplification of TCR beta CDR3 regions was performed using RNA transcripts as template. During a first-round RT-PCR of the TCR CDR3, the HTBI primer set was used. TCRdb re-derived calls from the multiplex PCR reads in MiXCR, one entry per CDR3 protein. The repertoire consists of approximately 720,000 distinct CDR3 sequences, with approximately 19% occurring once and the leading ten covering around 15%. Sequencing input: blood. The receptors here all came from a woman in her forties or fifties with Graves' hyperthyroidism that later progressed to Graves' ophthalmopathy.

There are many counts of this clonotype. The chain carries TRBV5-1 and TRBJ1-6; D gene ambiguous. The CDR3 is 15 amino acids. V was shortened by 0 bases and J by 5 bases, with 9 bases between the two germline ends. Germline CDR1 is SGHRS and CDR2 is YFSETQ. The CDR3, as DNA: TGCGCCAGCAGCTTGGCCGAGAGTAATAATTCACCCCTCCACTTT. Translated, it gives CASSLAESNNSPLHF. The variable domain in full, with the rest retrieved from reference TRBV5-1 and TRBJ1-6, is KAGVTQTPRYLIKTRGQQVTLSCSPISGHRSVSWYQQTPGQGLQFLFEYFSETQRNKGNFPGRFSGRQFSNSRSEMNVSTLELGDSALYLCASSLAESNNSPLHFGNGTRLTVT.

This clonotype occurred many times. V gene TRBV2 combines with J gene TRBJ2-2; 9 nucleotides line up with TRBD2. This CDR3 has 15 residues. Trimming removed 7 bases from V and 5 bases from J; junction bases left unmatched: 8. Germline V gene lookup returns CDR1 SNHLY and CDR2 FYNNEI. This CDR3 is CASIPLAGTTGELFF. The DNA of the CDR3 is TGTGCCAGCATTCCCCTAGCGGGAACGACCGGGGAGCTGTTTTTT.

This clonotype turned up a few times. The genes are TRBV5-1 and TRBJ2-5; 9 bases match TRBD1. Looked up from germline, CDR1 is SGHRS and CDR2 is YFSETQ. The CDR3 extends over 17 amino acids. Germline trimming cut 3 bases from V and 4 bases from J; bases unmatched to any gene: 13. This CDR3 is CASSWRTGDRVGETQYF. CDR3 in DNA: TGCGCCAGCAGCTGGAGAACCGGGGACAGGGTGGGAGAGACCCAGTACTTC.

Of note for this clonotype: The DNA is omitted, as the CDR3 cannot be located on it reliably, and the CDR3 follows TCRdb's listing. The chain joins TRBV19 to TRBJ1-2. The CDR3 adds up to 16 amino acids, both ends counted. Germline values: CDR1 LNHDA, CDR2 SQIVND (reference sequence). CDR3 residues: CASTSGKGNLFYGYTF.

In its sample, this clonotype was seen many times. The chain employs TRBV16 and TRBJ1-5, with D maybe TRBD1 (5 bases). There are 17 residues in the CDR3. From germline, CDR1 is KGHSY and CDR2 FQNENV. The V gene lost 0 bases and the J gene lost 3 bases, with 15 bases spanning the gap. This CDR3 is CASSQSYGATPNQPQHF. The DNA for the CDR3 is TGTGCCAGCAGCCAATCGTACGGGGCGACTCCCAATCAGCCCCAGCATTTT.

This clonotype was counted many times. The CDR3 region has the DNA TGTGCCAGCAGCCGCATCCGGGGCAGTACTAATGAAAAACTGTTTTTT. Its protein is CASSRIRGSTNEKLFF. The rearrangement links TRBV11-2 to TRBJ1-4, with a possible D match to TRBD1 (5 bases). Looked up from germline, CDR1 is SGHAT and CDR2 is FQNNGV. V was trimmed by 5 bases and J by 2 bases, leaving 15 bases between them. The CDR3 totals 16 residues.

This chain uses TRBV6-2 or TRBV6-3 with TRBJ2-5; D is unresolved. From germline, CDR1 is MNHEY and CDR2 SVGEGT. Trimming took 7 bases from V and 4 from J, leaving 10 bases between them. This CDR3 region has 12 residues. CDR3 in DNA: TGTGCCAGCATGACGGTGGGAGAGACCCAGTACTTC. Protein product: CASMTVGETQYF.

The chain couples TRBV7-6 to TRBJ2-2, with 12 bases fitting TRBD2. Germline assignment: CDR1 SGHVS and CDR2 FNYEAQ. Germline trimming cut 5 bases from V and 3 bases from J; bases unmatched to any gene: 13. The CDR3 runs to 19 residues. CDR3 sequence reads: CASSQGSSGGAVYTGELFF. As DNA, the CDR3 is TGTGCCAGCAGCCAAGGATCTAGCGGGGGGGCTGTGTACACCGGGGAGCTGTTTTTT.

The chain links TRBV12-3 or TRBV12-4 to TRBJ1-1, with D possibly being TRBD1 (5 bases). This CDR3 is built from 13 residues. Trimming took 8 bases from V and 3 from J, leaving 13 bases between them. CDR3: CASAEGRYTEAFF. CDR3 DNA: TGTGCCAGCGCAGAGGGACGGTACACTGAAGCTTTCTTT.

The chain uses TRBV2 and TRBJ2-5; 7 bases map to TRBD1. The V gene end was trimmed by 0 bases and the J gene end by 5 bases; junction bases not matched to a gene: 9. Germline lookup yields CDR1 SNHLY and CDR2 FYNNEI. CDR3 length: 16 residues. In DNA, the CDR3 is TGTGCCAGCAGTGAAGCGTACAGGGGCTATAGGGAGACCCAGTACTTC. This translates into CASSEAYRGYRETQYF. Supplemented by reference TRBV2 and TRBJ2-5, the full variable domain reads EPEVTQTPSHQVTQMGQEVILRCVPISNHLYFYWYRQILGQKVEFLVSFYNNEISEKSEIFDDQFSVERPDGSNFTLKIRSTKLEDSAMYFCASSEAYRGYRETQYFGPGTRLLVL.

The chain combines TRBV2 with TRBJ1-5; D unclear. CDR1 and CDR2 (germline): SNHLY, FYNNEI. V lost 2 bases and J lost 4, with 12 bases in between. The CDR3 spans 15 residues. The CDR3 sequence is CASSELMGGNQPQHF. The CDR3, as DNA: TGTGCCAGCAGTGAATTAATGGGCGGGAATCAGCCCCAGCATTTT.

This chain joins TRBV6-1 and TRBJ1-6; D call uncertain. Trimming removed 5 bases from V and 0 bases from J, with 11 bases in between. CDR3 size: 16 residues. Germline V gene lookup returns CDR1 MNHNS and CDR2 SASEGT. CDR3 residues: CASSPGVSSYNSPLHF. For the CDR3, the DNA is TGTGCCAGCAGTCCTGGAGTGAGCTCCTATAATTCACCCCTCCACTTT.

This clonotype was counted many times. CDR3 DNA: TGCAGTGTCAGGGGATGGGGGAACACTGAAGCTTTCTTT. It yields the protein CSVRGWGNTEAFF. V is TRBV20-1 and J is TRBJ1-1; D might be TRBD1 (6 bases). The germline gives CDR1 DFQATT, CDR2 SNEGSKA (reference sequence). V lost 7 bases, J lost 1 base, and 13 bases lay in between. This CDR3 region has 13 residues.

At least ten counts were recorded for this clonotype. The rearrangement uses TRBV11-3 and TRBJ2-1; 15 bases line up with TRBD2. Germline CDR1 is SGHNT and CDR2 is YENEEA. The CDR3 runs 18 residues. V lost 5 bases to trimming and J lost 4 bases; unmatched junction nucleotides: 9. The CDR3 nucleotides are TGTGCCAGCAGCCCCCGGACTAGCGGGGGGGCCAGTTACAATGAGCAGTTCTTC. Encoded protein: CASSPRTSGGASYNEQFF.

This clonotype was detected many times. The J gene is TRBJ2-1, the V gene TRBV20-1; unclear D gene. V was clipped by 6 bases and J by 1 base, with 16 bases between them. CDR3 length equals 15 residues. Germline V gives CDR1 DFQATT, CDR2 SNEGSKA (reference sequence). CDR3 nucleotides: TGCAGTGCCCCCGAGAAAGACATTTCCTACAATGAGCAGTTCTTC. It yields the protein CSAPEKDISYNEQFF.

In its sample, this clonotype was seen a few times. The chain combines TRBV10-3 with TRBJ1-1; possible D gene TRBD1, 5 bases. This CDR3 region has 13 residues. The V gene's germline CDR1 is ENHRY and CDR2 SYGVKD. The V end lost 0 bases, the J end lost 5 bases, and 7 bases lay between the germline ends. The CDR3 DNA reads TGTGCCATCAGTGAGTCGAGGGGAACTGAAGCTTTCTTT. Translated, it gives CAISESRGTEAFF.

This clonotype showed up just a few times. The chain uses TRBV5-5 and TRBJ2-1; a weak D match, TRBD2 (5 bases). Germline assignment: CDR1 SGHKS and CDR2 YYEKEE (reference sequence). With 4 bases removed from V and 9 bases from J, the gap between germline ends came to 14 bases. CDR3 length: 13 amino acids. The CDR3 DNA sequence: TGTGCCAGCAGCCCGGTCGGAGGCTTTGAGCAGTTCTTC. Translated: CASSPVGGFEQFF.